This TCR beta chain was documented in a study of cytomegalovirus exposure and HLA in healthy donors. Although they were nominally healthy when sampled, donors likely had unrecorded immune exposures. Points from the study as a whole: TCR beta V- and J-gene trimming was later associated with a missense DCLRE1C variant. Most of the TCR beta V segments (in an earlier analysis) were productive either about 87% or about 30% of the time.

This clone was observed a single time. The antigen remains unidentified. The PCR contained 60 Vbeta and 13 Jbeta primers. The data were produced by immunoSEQ multiplex PCR, yet TCRdb's version contains in-frame clones alone and is incomplete. The sample has about 59,000 clones, 80% seen once; the top ten hold around 4.2%. The material sequenced was PBMCs. The receptor comes from a woman aged 40 to 50 in good health and CMV-seronegative.

Here the CDR3 reads CASSPRSGSYNEQFF. For the CDR3, the DNA is TGTGCCAGCAGCCCTCGCAGCGGGAGCTACAATGAGCAGTTCTTC. This sequence joins TRBV9 and TRBJ2-1, with TRBD2 identical over 8 bases. The ends lost 4 bases at V and 3 bases at J; junction bases unmatched: 6. CDR3 length: 15 residues. Looked up from germline, CDR1 is SGDLS and CDR2 is YYNGEE.